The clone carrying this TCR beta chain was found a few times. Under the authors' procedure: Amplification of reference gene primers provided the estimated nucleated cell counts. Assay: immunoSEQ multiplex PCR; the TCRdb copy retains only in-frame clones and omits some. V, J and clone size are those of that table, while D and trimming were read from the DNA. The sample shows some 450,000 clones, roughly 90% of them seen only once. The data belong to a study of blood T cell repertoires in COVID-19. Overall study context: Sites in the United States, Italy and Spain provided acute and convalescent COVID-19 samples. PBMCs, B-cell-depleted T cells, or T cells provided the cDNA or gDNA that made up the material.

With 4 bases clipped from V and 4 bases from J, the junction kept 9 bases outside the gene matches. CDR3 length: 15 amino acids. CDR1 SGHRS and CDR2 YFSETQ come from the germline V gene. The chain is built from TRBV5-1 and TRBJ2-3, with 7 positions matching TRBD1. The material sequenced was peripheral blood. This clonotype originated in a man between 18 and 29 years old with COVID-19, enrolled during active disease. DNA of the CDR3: TGCGCCAGCAGCCGGGAACAGGGGTTAGCAGATACGCAGTATTTT. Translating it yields CASSREQGLADTQYF.